The sequence of this T cell receptor beta chain was determined in a study of blood T cell repertoires in COVID-19. Whole-study context: Sites across the United States, Italy and Spain contributed samples from acute and convalescent COVID-19. Sources were T cells, B-cell-depleted T cells, or PBMCs; the material itself was cDNA or gDNA.

Trimming left V 2 bases short and J 6 bases short, with 14 bases between. The CDR3 contains 14 residues. Germline CDR1 reads MNHEY; CDR2 reads SMNVEV (reference sequence). Participant-reported clinical history was the basis for cohort assignment. As handled by the study authors: Amplified reference gene primers provided the basis for estimating nucleated cell counts. Assay: immunoSEQ multiplex PCR; the TCRdb copy retains only in-frame clones and omits some. D and trimming were read from the DNA, whereas the V and J calls and clone size are those reported in that table. The data hold around 190,000 clones, with around 86% observed a single time.

The chain couples TRBV27 to TRBJ2-7; D is uncertain. The specimen was PBMCs or T cells enriched from blood (not recorded which). This TCR came from a man aged 40-49 years with acute COVID-19. CDR3 nucleotides: TGTGCCAGCAGTTTAGCGGTGACGTCCCGCGAGCAGTACTTC. Amino acids: CASSLAVTSREQYF.